Shown below are 7 T cell receptor beta chains from a single sample sequenced in a study of blood T cell repertoires in COVID-19. The assay was immunoSEQ multiplex PCR, and TCRdb's table has in-frame clones only and misses some. This sample has about 380,000 clones; more than 75% occur once, and the top ten carry 0.85% to 1.2%. What was sequenced was peripheral blood. These receptors came from a human donor with acute or convalescent COVID-19. The donor label of this sample is uncertain.

V gene TRBV6-2 or TRBV6-3 combines with J gene TRBJ2-1; the D gene is possibly TRBD1 (6 bases). Trimming stripped 4 bases from V and 0 bases from J, with 10 bases between. From germline, CDR1 is MNHEY and CDR2 SVGEGT. The CDR3 totals 15 residues. The CDR3 loop is CASSSTGSSYNEQFF. The CDR3 DNA sequence: TGTGCCAGCAGTTCCACAGGGAGCTCCTACAATGAGCAGTTCTTC.

This chain connects TRBV4-1 to TRBJ2-2, with TRBD1 matching over 9 bases. Germline V gene sequence: CDR1 MGHRA, CDR2 YSYEKL. CDR3 length: 15 residues. V shed 3 bases, J shed 6 bases, and the junction held 5 bases outside the gene matches. The CDR3 sequence is CASSQTGTGSGELFF. The CDR3 coding sequence is TGCGCCAGCAGCCAGACCGGGACAGGGTCCGGGGAGCTGTTTTTT.

The genes are TRBV5-6 and TRBJ2-7; 7 bases line up with TRBD1. Germline V gene sequence: CDR1 SGHDT, CDR2 YYEEEE. Trimming took 2 bases from V and 2 from J; bases not matched to a gene: 4. This CDR3 region has 14 residues. The DNA of the CDR3 is TGTGCCAGCAGCTTCCTGACAGGGACCTACGAGCAGTACTTC. This codes for CASSFLTGTYEQYF.

The J gene is TRBJ2-3, the V gene TRBV21-1; the table's D call of TRBD2 was not tested on the DNA. TRBV21-1 is reported as a pseudogene. The CDR3 has 15 amino acids. The CDR3 sequence is CASSTPGGREDTQYF. The DNA for the CDR3 is TGTGCCAGCAGCACGCCGGGGGGCCGGGAGGATACGCAGTATTTT.

This sequence joins TRBV7-9 and TRBJ1-2, with 9 bases fitting TRBD1. Germline CDR1 SEHNR, CDR2 FQNEAQ (reference sequence). V shed 4 bases, J shed 8 bases, and the junction held 8 bases outside the gene matches. This CDR3 comprises 14 residues. CDR3: CASSSNRGLRGYTF. The CDR3 DNA reads TGTGCCAGCAGCTCAAACAGGGGGCTGAGGGGCTACACCTTC.

For the CDR3, the DNA is TGTGCCAGCAGCTTAGTAGGCGGGAGGAACACTGAAGCTTTCTTT. Protein sequence: CASSLVGGRNTEAFF. The gene calls are TRBV7-8 and TRBJ1-1, with unresolved D. The length of the CDR3 is 15 residues. Germline V CDR1 and CDR2: SGHVS, FQNEAQ. With 1 base removed from V and 1 base from J, the gap between germline ends came to 10 bases.

This clone was picked up many times. The V call is TRBV6-5, the J call TRBJ1-6; D is ambiguous. CDR3 length equals 14 residues. CDR1 MNHEY and CDR2 SVGAGI come from the germline V gene. Trimming cost V 6 bases and J 6 bases, with 12 bases left between them. The CDR3, as DNA: TGTGCCAGCAGCTCCGAGCTTTTTAATTCACCCCTCCACTTT. This codes for CASSSELFNSPLHF.